The rows below give T cell receptor beta chains drawn from one sample of a study of response to subunit inactivated influenza vaccine. One entry per CDR3 protein results from TCRdb running MiXCR on the RT-PCR reads. The data contain approximately 730,000 distinct CDR3 sequences, roughly 14% of them singletons. Source: PBMCs from blood, taken around 15 days before vaccination. The source of these receptors is a man in his fifties who received an inactivated influenza vaccine. The CDR3 runs from the conserved cysteine through the conserved F or W. Fields, in order: clone size, J gene, V gene, D gene, CDR3 DNA, CDR3 protein. The D gene is left open where the match is weak. Size is omitted from some rows. Given values are once, few, many or a class for expanded clones.

abundance: .; j_gene: TRBJ2-7; v_gene: TRBV12-3/TRBV12-4; d_gene: .; CDR3nt: TGTGCCAGCAGTCACGGGGACGGGGGCTACGAGCAGTACTTC; CDR3aa: CASSHGDGGYEQYF
abundance: few; j_gene: TRBJ1-1; v_gene: TRBV29-1; d_gene: .; CDR3nt: TGCAGCGTTGAGGGGGCGCAGTACACTGAAGCTTTCTTT; CDR3aa: CSVEGAQYTEAFF
abundance: .; j_gene: TRBJ2-1; v_gene: TRBV12-3/TRBV12-4; d_gene: .; CDR3nt: TGTGCCAGCAGTTTGAGGGGTAGGTCCTACAATGAGCAGTTCTTC; CDR3aa: CASSLRGRSYNEQFF
abundance: many; j_gene: TRBJ2-1; v_gene: TRBV7-9; d_gene: .; CDR3nt: TGTGCCAGCAGCGTGGGGCCCTTTCAGTTCTTC; CDR3aa: CASSVGPFQFF
abundance: .; j_gene: TRBJ2-3; v_gene: TRBV20-1; d_gene: .; CDR3nt: TGCAGTGCTAGAGACCGGCCCCGTGCTAGCACAGATACGCAGTATTTT; CDR3aa: CSARDRPRASTDTQYF
abundance: few; j_gene: TRBJ1-5; v_gene: TRBV12-3/TRBV12-4; d_gene: .; CDR3nt: TGTGCCAGCAGTTTAAGGGGGAGCAGGATGGGCAATCAGCCCCAGCATTTT; CDR3aa: CASSLRGSRMGNQPQHF
abundance: many; j_gene: TRBJ2-1; v_gene: TRBV3-1; d_gene: .; CDR3nt: TGTGCCAGCAGCCAAGTGCCGGGTTCGTACAATGAGCAGTTCTTC; CDR3aa: CASSQVPGSYNEQFF
abundance: few; j_gene: TRBJ1-1; v_gene: TRBV7-9; d_gene: .; CDR3nt: TGTGCCAGCAGCTTATTTACAGTGAACACTGAAGCTTTCTTT; CDR3aa: CASSLFTVNTEAFF
abundance: few; j_gene: TRBJ2-1; v_gene: TRBV5-1; d_gene: TRBD2; CDR3nt: TGCGCCAGCAGCTTGCCGATTTTAGGGACTAGCGGGGGACATGAGCAGTTCTTC; CDR3aa: CASSLPILGTSGGHEQFF
abundance: .; j_gene: TRBJ2-2; v_gene: TRBV2; d_gene: .; CDR3nt: TGTGCCAGCAGTGTACTAGCATACACCGGGGAGCTGTTTTTT; CDR3aa: CASSVLAYTGELFF
abundance: few; j_gene: TRBJ2-7; v_gene: TRBV15; d_gene: .; CDR3nt: TGTGCCACCAGCCCTAGCTTAACCTACGAGCAGTACTTC; CDR3aa: CATSPSLTYEQYF
abundance: .; j_gene: TRBJ2-3; v_gene: TRBV5-6; d_gene: .; CDR3nt: TGTGCCAGCAGCTGGCTGACAGAGCGCACAGATACGCAGTATTTT; CDR3aa: CASSWLTERTDTQYF
abundance: few; j_gene: TRBJ2-7; v_gene: TRBV5-1; d_gene: .; CDR3nt: TGCGCCAGCAGCGTTACGGGAGATATCTACGAGCAGTACTTC; CDR3aa: CASSVTGDIYEQYF
abundance: .; j_gene: TRBJ1-2; v_gene: TRBV12-3/TRBV12-4; d_gene: TRBD1; CDR3nt: TGTGCCAGCATACGGACAGGGGGCGCCTATGGCTACACCTTC; CDR3aa: CASIRTGGAYGYTF
abundance: .; j_gene: TRBJ2-7; v_gene: TRBV18; d_gene: TRBD1; CDR3nt: TGTGCCAGCTCACCGATACAGGGGGGCAGCTACGAGCAGTACTTC; CDR3aa: CASSPIQGGSYEQYF
abundance: many; j_gene: TRBJ2-3; v_gene: TRBV11-2; d_gene: TRBD2; CDR3nt: TGTGCCAGCAGCCCGACTAGCGGGGGGCTTAGATTCAGCACAGATACGCAGTATTTT; CDR3aa: CASSPTSGGLRFSTDTQYF
abundance: .; j_gene: TRBJ2-1; v_gene: TRBV11-2; d_gene: TRBD2; CDR3nt: TGTGCCAGCAGAACTACTAGCGGGAGTAACAATGAGCAGTTCTTC; CDR3aa: CASRTTSGSNNEQFF
abundance: .; j_gene: TRBJ1-4; v_gene: TRBV7-9; d_gene: TRBD1; CDR3nt: TGTGCCAGCAGCGCGGACAGGGGACGCGAAAAACTGTTTTTT; CDR3aa: CASSADRGREKLFF
abundance: .; j_gene: TRBJ2-6; v_gene: TRBV12-3/TRBV12-4; d_gene: .; CDR3nt: TGTGCCAGCAGTTTTGATGCCGCGATCGGGGCCAACGTCCTGACTTTC; CDR3aa: CASSFDAAIGANVLTF
abundance: many; j_gene: TRBJ2-5; v_gene: TRBV5-1; d_gene: .; CDR3nt: TGCGCCAGCAGCCCCGATGGACAAGAGACCCAGTACTTC; CDR3aa: CASSPDGQETQYF
abundance: .; j_gene: TRBJ1-1; v_gene: TRBV15; d_gene: .; CDR3nt: TGTGCCACCAGCAGATTACAGGGTGAAGCTTTCTTT; CDR3aa: CATSRLQGEAFF
abundance: .; j_gene: TRBJ2-5; v_gene: TRBV30; d_gene: TRBD2; CDR3nt: TGTGCCTGGAGTGCCACCCTGGGAGGGCCCCCCCAAGAGACCCAGTACTTC; CDR3aa: CAWSATLGGPPQETQYF
abundance: few; j_gene: TRBJ2-3; v_gene: TRBV5-1; d_gene: TRBD1; CDR3nt: TGCGCCAGCAGCCCGGCGGGAACAGGGGGTTTGGATACGCAGTATTTT; CDR3aa: CASSPAGTGGLDTQYF
abundance: .; j_gene: TRBJ1-6; v_gene: TRBV13; d_gene: .; CDR3nt: TGTGCCAGCAGCCCTCAGTACAACAGACATCCCCTCCTGCGGTCCTATAATTCACCCCTCCACTTT; CDR3aa: CASSPQYNRHPLLRSYNSPLHF
abundance: .; j_gene: TRBJ2-1; v_gene: TRBV11-1; d_gene: .; CDR3nt: TGTGCCAGCATCTCCAAGGTGTCGGGAAGCCCACATTACAATGAGCAGTTCTTC; CDR3aa: CASISKVSGSPHYNEQFF
abundance: .; j_gene: TRBJ2-5; v_gene: TRBV5-6; d_gene: TRBD2; CDR3nt: TGTGCCAGCAGCTTTAGGGGGAGCGGGAGGTCGGAGACCCAGTACTTC; CDR3aa: CASSFRGSGRSETQYF
abundance: .; j_gene: TRBJ2-2; v_gene: TRBV20-1; d_gene: TRBD2; CDR3nt: TGCAGTGCGCAGGGACTAGCGAACACCGGGGAGCTGTTTTTT; CDR3aa: CSAQGLANTGELFF
abundance: .; j_gene: TRBJ2-3; v_gene: TRBV28; d_gene: .; CDR3nt: TGTGCCAGCAGTCCCCAGCGCGGTACGCAGTATTTT; CDR3aa: CASSPQRGTQYF
abundance: many; j_gene: TRBJ1-6; v_gene: TRBV20-1; d_gene: .; CDR3nt: TGCAGTGCTAGCCTGCGGTCAGGGTCACCCCTCCACTTT; CDR3aa: CSASLRSGSPLHF
abundance: .; j_gene: TRBJ1-4; v_gene: TRBV7-9; d_gene: .; CDR3nt: TGTGCCAGCAGCAAACAGGGTGAAAGTGAAAAACTGTTTTTT; CDR3aa: CASSKQGESEKLFF
abundance: .; j_gene: TRBJ1-4; v_gene: TRBV15; d_gene: .; CDR3nt: TGTGCCACCAGCAGAGATCGCAGGGGCCGGGATGATTCTGAAAAACTGTTTTTT; CDR3aa: CATSRDRRGRDDSEKLFF
abundance: many; j_gene: TRBJ1-2; v_gene: TRBV5-1; d_gene: TRBD1; CDR3nt: TGCGCCAGCAGCTACGGACAGGGAAACTATGGCTACACCTTC; CDR3aa: CASSYGQGNYGYTF
abundance: few; j_gene: TRBJ1-5; v_gene: TRBV6-6; d_gene: .; CDR3nt: TGTGCCAGCAGTTACTCTGAATATCAGCCCCAGCATTTT; CDR3aa: CASSYSEYQPQHF
abundance: .; j_gene: TRBJ2-7; v_gene: TRBV6-1; d_gene: TRBD2; CDR3nt: TGTGCCAGCAGTCCCAGACTAGCGGGAGGATCCTACGAGCAGTGCTTC; CDR3aa: CASSPRLAGGSYEQCF
abundance: .; j_gene: TRBJ2-5; v_gene: TRBV4-1; d_gene: TRBD2; CDR3nt: TGCGCCAGCAGCCACTATAGCGGGGGGGCCCCAGAGACCCAGTACTTC; CDR3aa: CASSHYSGGAPETQYF
abundance: .; j_gene: TRBJ2-2; v_gene: TRBV19; d_gene: TRBD2; CDR3nt: TGTGCCAGTAGTATCCTAGCGGGACTAAACACCGGGGAGCTGTTTTTT; CDR3aa: CASSILAGLNTGELFF
abundance: .; j_gene: TRBJ2-5; v_gene: TRBV14; d_gene: .; CDR3nt: TGTGCCAGCAGCCAAGGGAACTCCCCGCGGGCCCAGTACTTC; CDR3aa: CASSQGNSPRAQYF
abundance: .; j_gene: TRBJ2-1; v_gene: TRBV20-1; d_gene: .; CDR3nt: TGCAGTGCTAGGACCCTTGACTGGGGCTCCTACAATGAGCAGTTCTTC; CDR3aa: CSARTLDWGSYNEQFF
abundance: many; j_gene: TRBJ2-7; v_gene: TRBV2; d_gene: .; CDR3nt: TGTGCCAGCAGCGGGGGACAGCCTAACACCTACGAGCAGTACTTC; CDR3aa: CASSGGQPNTYEQYF
abundance: .; j_gene: TRBJ2-4; v_gene: TRBV7-2; d_gene: TRBD1; CDR3nt: TGTGCCAGCAGCTTTCGACAGGGTCAGGCCAAAAACATTCAGTACTTC; CDR3aa: CASSFRQGQAKNIQYF
abundance: .; j_gene: TRBJ2-1; v_gene: TRBV18; d_gene: TRBD2; CDR3nt: TGTGCCAGCTCACCACCAGGGACTAGTCACAATGAGCAGTTCTTC; CDR3aa: CASSPPGTSHNEQFF
abundance: few; j_gene: TRBJ1-2; v_gene: TRBV6-2/TRBV6-3; d_gene: .; CDR3nt: TGTGCCAGCAGTTACGGCGTAGGCTACACCTTC; CDR3aa: CASSYGVGYTF
abundance: .; j_gene: TRBJ2-5; v_gene: TRBV20-1; d_gene: TRBD1; CDR3nt: TGCAGTGCTACAGGGACAGGTCGCGAGACCCAGTACTTC; CDR3aa: CSATGTGRETQYF
abundance: many; j_gene: TRBJ1-1; v_gene: TRBV20-1; d_gene: .; CDR3nt: TGCAGTGCTATATCAGGGAACACTGAAGCTTTCTTT; CDR3aa: CSAISGNTEAFF
abundance: .; j_gene: TRBJ2-4; v_gene: TRBV7-8; d_gene: TRBD2; CDR3nt: TGTGCCAGCACCCCGCGGGAGGGGTCGAACATTCAGTACTTC; CDR3aa: CASTPREGSNIQYF
abundance: many; j_gene: TRBJ1-1; v_gene: TRBV5-1; d_gene: .; CDR3nt: TGCGCCAGTGGGGTGGGGAACACTGAAGCTTTCTTT; CDR3aa: CASGVGNTEAFF
abundance: few; j_gene: TRBJ2-7; v_gene: TRBV28; d_gene: .; CDR3nt: TGTGCCAGCAGCCTACCCCGGGTGGGACTCTACGAGCAGTACTTC; CDR3aa: CASSLPRVGLYEQYF
abundance: .; j_gene: TRBJ2-2; v_gene: TRBV28; d_gene: TRBD2; CDR3nt: TGTGCCAGCAGTCTCACTAGCGGGAGTCTCACCGGGGAGCTGTTTTTT; CDR3aa: CASSLTSGSLTGELFF
abundance: many; j_gene: TRBJ2-7; v_gene: TRBV11-1; d_gene: .; CDR3nt: TGTGCCAGCAGCCCCGCAGGGGACTCCTACGAGCAGTACTTC; CDR3aa: CASSPAGDSYEQYF
abundance: many; j_gene: TRBJ1-5; v_gene: TRBV28; d_gene: .; CDR3nt: TGTGCCAGTCTGAGGACCGGCTATAGCAATCAGCCCCAGCATTTT; CDR3aa: CASLRTGYSNQPQHF
abundance: .; j_gene: TRBJ2-7; v_gene: TRBV15; d_gene: TRBD2; CDR3nt: TGTGCCACCAGCAGAGATGCTAGCGGGATGAGGGAGCAGTACTTC; CDR3aa: CATSRDASGMREQYF
abundance: .; j_gene: TRBJ2-1; v_gene: TRBV2; d_gene: .; CDR3nt: TGTGCCAGCAGGGAAAAGGTCTACTGGCCAGTGCAGTTCTTC; CDR3aa: CASREKVYWPVQFF